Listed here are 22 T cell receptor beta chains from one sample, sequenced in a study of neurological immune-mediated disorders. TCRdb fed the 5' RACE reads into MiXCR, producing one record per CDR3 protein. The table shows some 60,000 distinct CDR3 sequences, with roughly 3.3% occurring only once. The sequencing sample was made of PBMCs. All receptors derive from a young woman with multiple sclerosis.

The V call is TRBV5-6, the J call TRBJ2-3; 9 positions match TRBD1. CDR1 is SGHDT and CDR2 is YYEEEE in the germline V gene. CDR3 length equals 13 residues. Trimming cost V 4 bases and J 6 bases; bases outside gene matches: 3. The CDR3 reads CASSEDRGDTQYF. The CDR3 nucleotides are TGTGCCAGCAGCGAGGACAGGGGCGATACGCAGTATTTT.

The CDR3 bases are TGTGCCAGCCGCCGGACCCTAGCGGCCAGTTTTCAGTACTTC. Its protein product is CASRRTLAASFQYF. The V call is TRBV6-5, the J call TRBJ2-4; 7 bases map to TRBD2. The CDR3 runs to 14 residues. Germline trimming cut 8 bases from V and 11 bases from J; bases unmatched to any gene: 15. Germline V gene sequence: CDR1 MNHEY, CDR2 SVGAGI.

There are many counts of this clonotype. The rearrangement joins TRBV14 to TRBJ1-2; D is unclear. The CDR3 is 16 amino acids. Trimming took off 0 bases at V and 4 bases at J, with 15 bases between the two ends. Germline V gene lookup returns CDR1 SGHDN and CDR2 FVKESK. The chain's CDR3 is CASSQDSSRRVYGYTF. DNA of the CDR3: TGTGCCAGCAGCCAAGACTCTAGCCGGAGGGTCTATGGCTACACCTTC.

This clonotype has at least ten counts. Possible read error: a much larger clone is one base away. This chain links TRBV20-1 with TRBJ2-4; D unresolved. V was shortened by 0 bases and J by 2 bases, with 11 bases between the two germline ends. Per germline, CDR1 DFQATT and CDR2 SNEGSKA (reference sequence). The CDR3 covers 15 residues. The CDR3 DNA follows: TGCAGTGCTAGAGATACCGCTAAAACCAAAAACATTCAGTACTTC. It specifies CSARDTAKTKNIQYF.

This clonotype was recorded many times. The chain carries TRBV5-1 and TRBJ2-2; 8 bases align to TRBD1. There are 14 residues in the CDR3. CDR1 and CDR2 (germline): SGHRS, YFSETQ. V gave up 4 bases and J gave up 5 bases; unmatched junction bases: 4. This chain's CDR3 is CASSGTGETGELFF. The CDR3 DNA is TGCGCCAGCAGCGGGACAGGTGAAACCGGGGAGCTGTTTTTT.

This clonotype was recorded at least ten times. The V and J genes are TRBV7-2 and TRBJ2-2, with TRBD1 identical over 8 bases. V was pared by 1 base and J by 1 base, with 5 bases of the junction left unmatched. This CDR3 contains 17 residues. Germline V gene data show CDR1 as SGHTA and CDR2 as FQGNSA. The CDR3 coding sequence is TGTGCCAGCAGCTTAGTCCCAGGGGGCAAGAACACCGGGGAGCTGTTTTTT. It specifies CASSLVPGGKNTGELFF.

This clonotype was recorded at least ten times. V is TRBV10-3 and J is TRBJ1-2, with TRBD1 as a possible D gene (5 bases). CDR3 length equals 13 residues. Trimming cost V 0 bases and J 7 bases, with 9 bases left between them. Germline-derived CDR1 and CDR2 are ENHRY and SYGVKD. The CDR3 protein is CAISESEGLGYTF. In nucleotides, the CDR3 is TGTGCCATCAGTGAGTCAGAGGGGCTTGGCTACACCTTC.

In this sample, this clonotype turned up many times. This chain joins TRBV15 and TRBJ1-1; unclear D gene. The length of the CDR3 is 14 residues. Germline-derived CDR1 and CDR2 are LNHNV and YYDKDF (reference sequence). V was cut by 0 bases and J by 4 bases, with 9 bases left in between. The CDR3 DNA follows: TGTGCCACCAGCAGAGATTATGTGGGCACTGAAGCTTTCTTT. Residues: CATSRDYVGTEAFF.

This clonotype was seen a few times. In DNA, the CDR3 is TGCAGTGCTAGATCACCGGGGGGGGTCAAGGAGACCCAGTACTTC. Protein: CSARSPGGVKETQYF. The chain employs TRBV20-1 and TRBJ2-5, with TRBD2 matching 8 bases. V trimming: 2 bases; J trimming: 5 bases; junction bases outside the gene matches: 10. The CDR3 length is 15 residues. Germline V gene sequence: CDR1 DFQATT, CDR2 SNEGSKA (reference sequence).

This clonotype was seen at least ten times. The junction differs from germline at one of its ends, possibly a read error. The CDR3 DNA sequence: TGCAGCGTTTTGTCGGCAGGGGGTCAGCCCCAGAATTTT. Translated, it gives CSVLSAGGQPQNF. The V call is TRBV29-1, the J call TRBJ1-5, with 7 bases that match TRBD1. The CDR3 loop spans 13 amino acids. Germline V gives CDR1 SQVTM, CDR2 ANQGSEA.

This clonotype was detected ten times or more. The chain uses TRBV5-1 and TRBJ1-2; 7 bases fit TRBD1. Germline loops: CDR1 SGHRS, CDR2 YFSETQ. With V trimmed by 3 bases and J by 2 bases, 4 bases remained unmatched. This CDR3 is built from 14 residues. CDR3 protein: CASSWGTANYGYTF. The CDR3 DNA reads TGCGCCAGCAGCTGGGGGACAGCAAACTATGGCTACACCTTC.

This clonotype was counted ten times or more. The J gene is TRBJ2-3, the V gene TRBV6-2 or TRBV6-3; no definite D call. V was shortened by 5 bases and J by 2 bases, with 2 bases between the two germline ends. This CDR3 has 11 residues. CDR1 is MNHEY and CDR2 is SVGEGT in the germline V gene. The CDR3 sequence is CASSHTDTQYF. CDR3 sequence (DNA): TGTGCCAGCAGTCACACAGATACGCAGTATTTT.

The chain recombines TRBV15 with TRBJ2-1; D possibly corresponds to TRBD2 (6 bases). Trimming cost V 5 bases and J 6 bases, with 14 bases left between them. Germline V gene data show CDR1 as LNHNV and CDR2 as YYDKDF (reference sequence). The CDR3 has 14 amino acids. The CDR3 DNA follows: TGTGCCACCAGCGTAAGCAACGGGGGCAATGAGCAGTTCTTC. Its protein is CATSVSNGGNEQFF.

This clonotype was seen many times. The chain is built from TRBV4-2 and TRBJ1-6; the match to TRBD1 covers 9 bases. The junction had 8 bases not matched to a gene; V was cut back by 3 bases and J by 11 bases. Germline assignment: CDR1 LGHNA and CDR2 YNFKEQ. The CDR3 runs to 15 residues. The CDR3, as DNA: TGTGCCAGCAGCCAGGGGGACAGGGCAGGGACACCCCTCCACTTT. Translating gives CASSQGDRAGTPLHF.

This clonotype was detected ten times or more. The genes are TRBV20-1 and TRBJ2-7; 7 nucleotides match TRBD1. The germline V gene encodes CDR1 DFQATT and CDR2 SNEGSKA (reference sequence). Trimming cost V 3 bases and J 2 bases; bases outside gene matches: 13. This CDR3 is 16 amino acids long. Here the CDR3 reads CSARGFKGQVTYEQYF. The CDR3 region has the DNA TGCAGTGCTAGGGGTTTTAAAGGACAGGTGACCTACGAGCAGTACTTC.

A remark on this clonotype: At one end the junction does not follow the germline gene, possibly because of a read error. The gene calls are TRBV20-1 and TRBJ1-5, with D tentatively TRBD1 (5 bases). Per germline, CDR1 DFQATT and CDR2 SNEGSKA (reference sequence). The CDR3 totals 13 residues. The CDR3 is CSAPLGGNQPQNF. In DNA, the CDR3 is TGCAGTGCCCCCCTGGGGGGGAATCAGCCCCAGAATTTT.

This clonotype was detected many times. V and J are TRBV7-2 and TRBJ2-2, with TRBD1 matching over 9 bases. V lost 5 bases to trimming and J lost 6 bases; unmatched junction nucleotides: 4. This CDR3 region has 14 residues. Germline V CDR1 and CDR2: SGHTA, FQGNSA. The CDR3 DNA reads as TGTGCCAGCAGCACAAGACAGGGGGCCGGGGAGCTGTTTTTT. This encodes CASSTRQGAGELFF.

As DNA, the CDR3 is TGTGCCAGCAGTCCGAACAGGGGGACTGAAGCTTTCTTT. Translation gives CASSPNRGTEAFF. The V call is TRBV12-3 or TRBV12-4, the J call TRBJ1-1; 8 nucleotides agree with TRBD1. J lost 5 bases, V lost 5 bases, and 4 bases had no gene match. The CDR3 spans 13 residues.

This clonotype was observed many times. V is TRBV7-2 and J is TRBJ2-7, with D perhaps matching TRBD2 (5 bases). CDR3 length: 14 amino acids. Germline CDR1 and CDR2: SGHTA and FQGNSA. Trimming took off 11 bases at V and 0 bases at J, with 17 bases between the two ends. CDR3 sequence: CARSRAESSYEQYF. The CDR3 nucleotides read TGTGCCCGTTCACGAGCGGAGAGCTCCTACGAGCAGTACTTC.

CDR3 in DNA: TGCGCCAGCAGCCGACAGGGGGAGGACACTGAAGCTTTCTTT. Residues: CASSRQGEDTEAFF. The V and J genes are TRBV5-1 and TRBJ1-1; 9 bases align to TRBD1. Germline V lookup: CDR1 SGHRS, CDR2 YFSETQ. V lost 4 bases, J lost 3 bases, and 4 bases stayed unmatched. This CDR3 contains 14 residues.

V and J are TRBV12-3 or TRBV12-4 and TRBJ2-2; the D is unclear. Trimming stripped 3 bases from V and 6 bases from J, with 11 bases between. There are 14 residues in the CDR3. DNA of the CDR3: TGTGCCAGCAGTTTGCAGGAAACCGCCGGGGAGCTGTTTTTT. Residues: CASSLQETAGELFF.

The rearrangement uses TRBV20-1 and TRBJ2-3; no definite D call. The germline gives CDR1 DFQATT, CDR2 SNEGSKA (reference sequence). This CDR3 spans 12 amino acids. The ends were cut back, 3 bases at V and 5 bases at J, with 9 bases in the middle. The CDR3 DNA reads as TGCAGTGCTAGCCCCCTCGGAGATACGCAGTATTTT. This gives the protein CSASPLGDTQYF.